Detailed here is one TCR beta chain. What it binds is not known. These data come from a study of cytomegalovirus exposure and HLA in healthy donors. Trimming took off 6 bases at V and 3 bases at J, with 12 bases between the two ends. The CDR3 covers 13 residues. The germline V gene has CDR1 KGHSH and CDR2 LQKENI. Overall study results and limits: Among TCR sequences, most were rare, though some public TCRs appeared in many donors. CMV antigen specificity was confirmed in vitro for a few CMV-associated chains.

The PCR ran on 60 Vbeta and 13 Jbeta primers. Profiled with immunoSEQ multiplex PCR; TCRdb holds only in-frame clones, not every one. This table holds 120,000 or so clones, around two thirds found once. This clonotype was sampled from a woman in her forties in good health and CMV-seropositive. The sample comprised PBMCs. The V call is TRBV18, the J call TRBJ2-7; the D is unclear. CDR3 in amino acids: CASSELTRYEQYF. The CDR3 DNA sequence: TGTGCCAGCTCGGAGCTAACCCGCTACGAGCAGTACTTC.